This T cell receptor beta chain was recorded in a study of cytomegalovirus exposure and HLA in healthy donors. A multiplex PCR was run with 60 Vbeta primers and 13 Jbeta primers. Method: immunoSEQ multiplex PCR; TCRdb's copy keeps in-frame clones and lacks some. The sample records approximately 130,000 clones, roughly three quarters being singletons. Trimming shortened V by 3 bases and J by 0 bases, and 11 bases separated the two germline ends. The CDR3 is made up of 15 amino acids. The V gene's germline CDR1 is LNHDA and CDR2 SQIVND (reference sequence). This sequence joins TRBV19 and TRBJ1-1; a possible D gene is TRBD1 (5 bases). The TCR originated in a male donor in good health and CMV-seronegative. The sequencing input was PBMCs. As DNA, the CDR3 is TGTGCCAGTAGTATGAGTTTAGGGGTGAACACTGAAGCTTTCTTT. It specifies CASSMSLGVNTEAFF.